This TCR beta chain is from a study of early T cells in non-severe SARS-CoV-2 infection. Overall study context: Alpha and beta chains were unpaired, from unsorted whole-blood bulk RNA. Broader study findings: Comparison of clonotypes with VDJdb favored anti-spike CD8 responses while missing private and CD4 specificities.

Attachment of unique molecular identifiers was made to individual cDNA molecules. One entry per CDR3 protein results from TCRdb running MiXCR on the 5' RACE reads. The sample carries approximately 80,000 distinct CDR3 sequences, about 12% recorded once. Ten or more counts support this clonotype. What it binds is not known. The CDR3 has 15 amino acids. Germline assignment: CDR1 SGHDT and CDR2 YYEEEE. Between the trimmed V and J ends, which lost 4 bases and 4 bases, there was a span of 18 bases. This receptor was obtained from an adult who was a healthcare worker with PCR-confirmed SARS-CoV-2 infection or an uninfected control (not recorded which). The chain has TRBV5-6 and TRBJ2-7; tentative D call: TRBD2 (6 bases). Sequencing used whole blood. CDR3 nucleotide sequence: TGTGCCAGCAGCACGGGACTGGTCCTAGGGTACGAGCAGTACTTC. It encodes CASSTGLVLGYEQYF.